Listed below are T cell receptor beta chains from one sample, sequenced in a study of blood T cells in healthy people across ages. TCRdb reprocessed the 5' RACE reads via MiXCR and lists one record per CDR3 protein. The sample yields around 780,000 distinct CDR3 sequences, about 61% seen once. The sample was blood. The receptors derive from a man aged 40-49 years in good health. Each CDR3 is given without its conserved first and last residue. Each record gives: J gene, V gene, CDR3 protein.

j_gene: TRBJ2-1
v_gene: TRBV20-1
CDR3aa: SANQRNEQF

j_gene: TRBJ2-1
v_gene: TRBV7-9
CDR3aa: ASSGTGGMNEQF

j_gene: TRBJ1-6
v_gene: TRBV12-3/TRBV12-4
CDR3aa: ASRGQGTSYNSPLH

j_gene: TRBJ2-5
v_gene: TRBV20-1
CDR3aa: SAREIETQY

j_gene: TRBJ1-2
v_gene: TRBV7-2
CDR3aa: ASSLEQGGIYGYT

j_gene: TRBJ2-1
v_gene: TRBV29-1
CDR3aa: SVVGQAYNEQF

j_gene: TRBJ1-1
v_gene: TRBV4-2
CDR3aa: ASSQEEGWGLNTEAF

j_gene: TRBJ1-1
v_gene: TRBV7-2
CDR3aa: ASSLEEGVLGEAF

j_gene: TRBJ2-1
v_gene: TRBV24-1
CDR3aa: ATSGRGSYREQF

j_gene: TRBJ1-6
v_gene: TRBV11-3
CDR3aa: ASSLGPDASPLH

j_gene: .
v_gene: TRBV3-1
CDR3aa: ASSQDGWSSEQY

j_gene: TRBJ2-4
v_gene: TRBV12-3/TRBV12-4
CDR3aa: ASSSGTAKNIQY

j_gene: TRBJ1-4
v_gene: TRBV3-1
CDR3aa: ASSPPGQGPANEKLF

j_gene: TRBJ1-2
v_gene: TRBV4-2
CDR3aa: ASSQDPGIYGYT

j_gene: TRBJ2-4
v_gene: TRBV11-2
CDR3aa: ASSWDPQQY

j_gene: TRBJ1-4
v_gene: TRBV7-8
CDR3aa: ASSARRLLGEKLF

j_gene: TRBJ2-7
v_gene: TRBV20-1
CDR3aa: SANGGTSYEQY